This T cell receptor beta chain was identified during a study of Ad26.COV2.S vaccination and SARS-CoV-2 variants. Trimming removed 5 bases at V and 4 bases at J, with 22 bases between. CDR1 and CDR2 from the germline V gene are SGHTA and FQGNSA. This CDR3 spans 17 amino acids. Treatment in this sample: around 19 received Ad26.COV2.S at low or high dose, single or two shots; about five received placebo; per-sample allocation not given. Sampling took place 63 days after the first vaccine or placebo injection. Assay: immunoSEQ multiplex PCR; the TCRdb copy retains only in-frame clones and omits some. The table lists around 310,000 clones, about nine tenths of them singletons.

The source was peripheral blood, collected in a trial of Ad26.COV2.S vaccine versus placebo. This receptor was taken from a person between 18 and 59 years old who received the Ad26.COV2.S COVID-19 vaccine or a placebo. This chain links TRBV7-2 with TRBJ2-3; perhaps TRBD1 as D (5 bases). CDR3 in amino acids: CASSLAGPSVRADTQYF. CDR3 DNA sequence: TGTGCCAGCAGCCTGGCCGGCCCTTCCGTCAGGGCAGATACGCAGTATTTT.